This T cell receptor (beta chain) was identified in a study of T cell repertoires and HLA-DP antigens. Looking at the study overall: Transduced HeLa cells presented HLA-DP to CD4+ T cells.

As for this clone: No antigen is known for it.

The CDR3 sequence is 20 residues long. V lost 1 base, J lost 4 bases, and 14 bases stayed unmatched. Germline V lookup: CDR1 MGHRA, CDR2 YSYEKL. Measured with immunoSEQ multiplex PCR; TCRdb has only the in-frame clones, and not every one. The sample comprises 65,000 to 90,000 clones, around 80% of which are singletons, and roughly 1.5% rests with the top ten. The V call is TRBV4-1, the J call TRBJ1-5; 12 bases are a match to TRBD1. The clonotype comes from a man in his 60s in good health and CMV-seronegative. Sequencing used CD4+ T cells from PBMCs. The CDR3 coding sequence is TGCGCCAGCAGCCAAGCGGGACAGGGGGCCGGCCCAGCTGAGAATCAGCCCCAGCATTTT. This sequence encodes CASSQAGQGAGPAENQPQHF.